The 24 T cell receptor beta chains reported below all come from one sample, sequenced in a study of beta chain features in type 1 diabetes. Study-wide points: TCRB CDR3s from Type 1 diabetes patients were moderately but significantly shorter in all four CD4+ subsets.

No cognate antigen is known for these TCRs. All of the isolated RNA was reverse transcribed, so expressed TCRB transcripts were sequenced. TCRdb's copy holds only in-frame clones and misses some; the assay was immunoSEQ multiplex PCR. The data hold a few hundred thousand clones, with 20% to 25% observed a single time. Sequenced: naive CD4+ T cells from blood. Receptors were obtained from a woman aged 25-40 years with type 1 diabetes.

This clone was observed a few times. This chain links TRBV4-1 with TRBJ2-7, with unresolved D. Germline CDR1 reads MGHRA; CDR2 reads YSYEKL. The CDR3 length is 13 residues. Between the trimmed V and J ends, which lost 3 bases and 5 bases, there was a span of 11 bases. Here the CDR3 reads CASSQSTTDEQYF. CDR3 DNA sequence: TGCGCCAGCAGCCAGTCCACCACGGACGAGCAGTACTTC.

This clone was counted a few times. The rearrangement joins TRBV18 to TRBJ1-1; D unresolved. The germline CDR1 and CDR2 sequences are KGHSH and LQKENI. V lost 3 bases, J lost 5 bases, and 10 bases lay in between. The CDR3 runs 13 residues. This CDR3 reads CASSPGERTEAFF. The CDR3 nucleotides are TGTGCCAGCTCACCCGGGGAACGGACTGAAGCTTTCTTT.

This clone turned up a few times. The chain carries TRBV23-1 and TRBJ1-5; D may be TRBD1 (6 bases). TRBV23-1 is identified as an open reading frame with a role that is uncertain. The CDR3 runs to 19 residues. The V end was cut by 1 base, the J end by 2 bases, with 21 bases between. The CDR3, as DNA: TGCGCCAGCAGTCAATTGGATGGGGGCGGCGTGGTGGGCAATCAGCCCCAGCATTTT. Translated, it gives CASSQLDGGGVVGNQPQHF.

The DNA for the CDR3 is TGTGCCAGTAGTAAGGACAGGGGGACTGAAGCTTTCTTT. The encoded protein is CASSKDRGTEAFF. The V call is TRBV19, the J call TRBJ1-1; TRBD1 agrees at 10 bases. Losses at the gene ends were 4 bases for V and 5 bases for J; bases not matched to a gene: 1. The CDR3 has 13 residues. CDR1 LNHDA and CDR2 SQIVND come from the germline V gene (reference sequence).

This clone was counted only a few times. V gene TRBV29-1 combines with J gene TRBJ1-1; D is perhaps TRBD1 (5 bases). Germline CDR1 is SQVTM and CDR2 is ANQGSEA. V was trimmed by 7 bases and J by 7 bases, leaving 16 bases between them. The CDR3 runs to 12 residues. The CDR3 protein is CSAYRAGLEAFF. As DNA, the CDR3 is TGCAGCGCCTACCGCGCGGGGCTTGAAGCTTTCTTT.

V and J are TRBV5-4 and TRBJ2-6, with D tentatively TRBD1 (5 bases). The CDR3 is 15 amino acids. Germline V gene data show CDR1 as SGHNT and CDR2 as YYREEE (reference sequence). V dropped 3 bases and J dropped 2 bases, with 9 bases sitting between them. The DNA for the CDR3 is TGTGCCAGCAGCTCGGGCAGGGCTGGGGCCAACGTCCTGACTTTC. Translated: CASSSGRAGANVLTF.

This clone was observed a handful of times. The chain employs TRBV30 and TRBJ1-1; 11 nucleotides match TRBD1. With 1 base clipped from V and 4 bases from J, the junction kept 2 bases outside the gene matches. The germline CDR1 and CDR2 sequences are GTSNPN and SVGIG (reference sequence). The CDR3 contains 14 residues. CDR3 sequence: CAWSGTGGPTEAFF. The CDR3 nucleotides read TGTGCCTGGAGTGGGACAGGGGGCCCCACTGAAGCTTTCTTT.

This sequence joins TRBV4-2 and TRBJ2-7; the D is unclear. The germline V and J ends were trimmed by 0 bases and 3 bases, with 12 bases remaining between them. The CDR3 is 15 amino acids. Germline loops: CDR1 LGHNA, CDR2 YNFKEQ. In DNA form, the CDR3 reads TGTGCCAGCAGCCAAGATCTCGCAGTAAGCTACGAGCAGTACTTC. It encodes CASSQDLAVSYEQYF.

This chain connects TRBV30 to TRBJ2-7; tentatively, D is TRBD2 (6 bases). CDR1 GTSNPN and CDR2 SVGIG come from the germline V gene (reference sequence). Trimming stripped 0 bases from V and 6 bases from J, with 21 bases between. The CDR3 length is 16 residues. The CDR3 DNA follows: TGTGCCTGGAGTGTACTCGGGGACTTCTTATTGCTCGAGCAGTACTTC. Translating it yields CAWSVLGDFLLLEQYF.

The chain has TRBV7-9 and TRBJ2-5; 7 nucleotides line up with TRBD1. CDR1 SEHNR and CDR2 FQNEAQ come from the germline V gene (reference sequence). Trimming took 4 bases from V and 5 from J; bases not matched to a gene: 7. CDR3 length: 14 amino acids. CDR3 residues: CASSYGTEGETQYF. In DNA form, the CDR3 reads TGTGCCAGCAGCTACGGGACAGAGGGGGAGACCCAGTACTTC.

The chain couples TRBV19 to TRBJ2-7, with 9 bases identical to TRBD1. Trimming at V came to 8 bases and at J to 4 bases, leaving 9 bases not matched to a gene. Germline CDR1 is LNHDA and CDR2 is SQIVND (reference sequence). The CDR3 has 14 amino acids. In DNA, the CDR3 is TGTGCCAGTGGCCAACCGGGACAGGGTTACGAGCAGTACTTC. Translated, it gives CASGQPGQGYEQYF.

In DNA form, the CDR3 reads TGTGCCAGCAGCCCGAGAGGGATCGATGAGCAGTTCTTC. Its protein is CASSPRGIDEQFF. The chain recombines TRBV28 with TRBJ2-1; D perhaps matches TRBD2 (5 bases). Germline loops: CDR1 MDHEN, CDR2 SYDVKM. The V end was cut by 6 bases, the J end by 8 bases, with 14 bases between. The length of the CDR3 is 13 residues.

The rearrangement joins TRBV7-8 to TRBJ2-6; no reliable D call. CDR1 and CDR2 from the germline V gene are SGHVS and FQNEAQ. The CDR3 length is 16 residues. Trimming left V 2 bases short and J 0 bases short, with 8 bases between. The CDR3 bases are TGTGCCAGCAGCTTAAGAGATATCTCTGGGGCCAACGTCCTGACTTTC. This translates into CASSLRDISGANVLTF.

The J gene is TRBJ2-1, the V gene TRBV25-1; 14 nucleotides match TRBD2. V was pared by 10 bases and J by 9 bases, with 5 bases of the junction left unmatched. The CDR3 contains 13 residues. Germline loops: CDR1 MGHDK, CDR2 SYGVNS. CDR3 nucleotides: TGTGCCACCCGACTAGCGGGAGGGGTTGAGCAGTTCTTC. Its protein product is CATRLAGGVEQFF.

The rearrangement uses TRBV5-1 and TRBJ2-7, with 8 nucleotides matching TRBD2. The V and J ends lost 1 base and 5 bases, in that order; junction bases with no gene match: 8. This CDR3 region has 15 residues. Germline lookup yields CDR1 SGHRS and CDR2 YFSETQ. DNA of the CDR3: TGCGCCAGCAGCTTGTTGACTAGCGCCCCGAACGAGCAGTACTTC. It specifies CASSLLTSAPNEQYF.

The V and J genes are TRBV29-1 and TRBJ2-1; TRBD1 aligns across 8 bases. In germline, CDR1 is SQVTM, CDR2 ANQGSEA. The CDR3 runs 13 residues. V shed 6 bases and J 4 bases; nucleotides not matched to a gene: 5. CDR3 in amino acids: CSVRRGPYNEQFF. The CDR3 nucleotides read TGCAGCGTCCGCAGGGGGCCTTACAATGAGCAGTTCTTC.

This CDR3 reads CASSLYSSGYNEQFF. DNA for the CDR3: TGTGCCAGCAGCTTGTATTCTAGCGGTTACAATGAGCAGTTCTTC. The rearrangement uses TRBV5-4 and TRBJ2-1; 7 bases fit TRBD2. J was trimmed by 4 bases and V by 1 base; bases with no gene match: 5. Germline CDR1 reads SGHNT; CDR2 reads YYREEE (reference sequence). The length of the CDR3 is 15 residues.

This clone was observed a handful of times. The rearrangement uses TRBV29-1 and TRBJ2-5; 11 bases map to TRBD2. The CDR3 loop spans 15 amino acids. With 4 bases clipped from V and 5 bases from J, the junction kept 9 bases outside the gene matches. Looked up from germline, CDR1 is SQVTM and CDR2 is ANQGSEA. The CDR3 DNA sequence: TGCAGCGTTGGGGCTAGCGGGAGGTGGGGGGAGACCCAGTACTTC. The encoded protein is CSVGASGRWGETQYF.

This clone was seen a single time. This chain joins TRBV9 and TRBJ1-2; D is unclear. Germline V gene sequence: CDR1 SGDLS, CDR2 YYNGEE. This CDR3 spans 15 amino acids. Trimming left V 0 bases short and J 0 bases short, with 9 bases between. CDR3 DNA sequence: TGTGCCAGCAGCGTAGAGGCAGCGACTAACTATGGCTACACCTTC. The encoded protein is CASSVEAATNYGYTF.

This clone was counted only a few times. J is TRBJ2-5 and V is TRBV10-2; 7 bases agree with TRBD1. V trimming: 7 bases; J trimming: 2 bases; junction bases outside the gene matches: 1. The CDR3 spans 12 residues. The germline V gene encodes CDR1 WSHSY and CDR2 SAAADI. CDR3 loop: CASTQGQETQYF. The CDR3 region has the DNA TGCGCCAGCACACAGGGGCAAGAGACCCAGTACTTC.

The chain has TRBV5-1 and TRBJ1-1; 9 nucleotides agree with TRBD1. V was pared by 7 bases and J by 4 bases, with 8 bases of the junction left unmatched. Germline V CDR1 and CDR2: SGHRS, YFSETQ. There are 14 residues in the CDR3. The DNA of the CDR3 is TGCGCCAGCGGACAGGGGCATCGAGGCACTGAAGCTTTCTTT. Protein sequence: CASGQGHRGTEAFF.

The rearrangement uses TRBV7-9 and TRBJ2-1, with D tentatively TRBD2 (5 bases). Germline V CDR1 and CDR2: SEHNR, FQNEAQ (reference sequence). There are 13 residues in the CDR3. Trimming removed 5 bases from V and 5 bases from J, with 10 bases in between. This CDR3 reads CASSEGLHNEQFF. The CDR3 nucleotides are TGTGCCAGCAGCGAAGGACTGCACAATGAGCAGTTCTTC.

This clone was recorded a few times. This chain joins TRBV27 and TRBJ1-5; 9 nucleotides line up with TRBD1. The V and J ends lost 6 bases and 6 bases, in that order; junction bases with no gene match: 6. The CDR3 covers 14 residues. Germline CDR1 MNHEY, CDR2 SMNVEV (reference sequence). The CDR3 region has the DNA TGTGCCAGCAGGGGAACAGGGGGCGGTCAGCCCCAGCATTTT. Its translation is CASRGTGGGQPQHF.

The chain combines TRBV11-2 with TRBJ2-7, with 9 bases matching TRBD1. The germline gives CDR1 SGHAT, CDR2 FQNNGV. The CDR3 length is 15 residues. The ends lost 5 bases at V and 0 bases at J; junction bases unmatched: 5. The CDR3 spells CASSEGTGSSYEQYF. The CDR3 region has the DNA TGTGCCAGCAGCGAGGGGACAGGGAGCTCCTACGAGCAGTACTTC.